The T cell receptor (beta chain) described here comes from a study of blood T cell repertoires in COVID-19. Across the whole study: Samples taken during acute and convalescent COVID-19 were collected in the United States, Italy and Spain. PBMCs, B-cell-depleted T cells, or T cells provided the cDNA or gDNA that made up the material.

The CDR3 extends over 15 amino acids. Trimming removed 6 bases at V and 2 bases at J, with 16 bases between. In germline, CDR1 is LNHDA, CDR2 SQIVND (reference sequence). In the original analysis: Estimated nucleated cell counts came from reference gene primer amplification. Sequencing used immunoSEQ multiplex PCR; TCRdb keeps in-frame clones, though not all of them. The V and J calls and the clone size are those of that table, but D and trimming were determined from the DNA. Altogether approximately 130,000 clones are present, around 80% being singletons, with the ten largest covering about 6%. This TCR was recovered from a man older than 75 with active or convalescent COVID-19. The source material was peripheral blood. The V and J genes are TRBV19 and TRBJ1-2; D is unresolved. Written as DNA, the CDR3 is TGTGCCAGTAGGTCGGGAAGTGGAGTCAACTATGGCTACACCTTC. Its protein product is CASRSGSGVNYGYTF.